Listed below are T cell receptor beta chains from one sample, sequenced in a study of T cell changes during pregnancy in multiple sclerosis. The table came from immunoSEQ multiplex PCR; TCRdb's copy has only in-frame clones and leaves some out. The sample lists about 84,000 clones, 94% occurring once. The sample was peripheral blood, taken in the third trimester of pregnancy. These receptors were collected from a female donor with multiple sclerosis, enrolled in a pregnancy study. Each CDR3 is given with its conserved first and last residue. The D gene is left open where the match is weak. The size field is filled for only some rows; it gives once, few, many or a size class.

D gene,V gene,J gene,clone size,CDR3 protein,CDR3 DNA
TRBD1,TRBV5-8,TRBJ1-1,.,CASLNRPTGVNTEAFF,TGTGCCAGCCTGAATCGACCGACAGGGGTGAACACTGAAGCTTTCTTT
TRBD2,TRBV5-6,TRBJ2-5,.,CASSLGLAGQETQYF,TGTGCCAGCAGCTTGGGACTAGCAGGTCAAGAGACCCAGTACTTC
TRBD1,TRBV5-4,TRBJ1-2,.,CASSLGRGDYGYTF,TGTGCCAGCAGCTTGGGCAGGGGGGACTATGGCTACACCTTC
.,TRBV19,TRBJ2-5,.,CASSILLANDTYQETQYF,TGTGCCAGTAGTATACTACTAGCTAACGATACGTACCAAGAGACCCAGTACTTC
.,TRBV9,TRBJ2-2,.,CASSVTQGTNTGELFF,TGTGCCAGCAGCGTCACCCAGGGTACGAACACCGGGGAGCTGTTTTTT
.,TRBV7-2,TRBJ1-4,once,CASSFTATNEKLFF,TGTGCCAGCAGCTTTACAGCAACTAATGAAAAACTGTTTTTT
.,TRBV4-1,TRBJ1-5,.,CASSQDLSNQPQHF,TGCGCCAGCAGCCAAGATCTAAGCAATCAGCCCCAGCATTTT
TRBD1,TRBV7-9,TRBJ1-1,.,CASSFLGGQGARAFF,TGTGCCAGCAGCTTCTTGGGGGGACAGGGGGCGCGAGCTTTCTTT
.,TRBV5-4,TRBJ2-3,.,CASSNTFTDTQYF,TGTGCCAGCAGCAACACATTTACAGATACGCAGTATTTT
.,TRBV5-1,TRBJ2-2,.,CASSSSGTPYTGELFF,TGCGCCAGCAGCTCATCCGGGACACCTTACACCGGGGAGCTGTTTTTT
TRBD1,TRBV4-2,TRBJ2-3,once,CASSQERTGPRATDTQYF,TGTGCCAGCAGCCAGGAAAGGACAGGCCCCAGGGCCACAGATACGCAGTATTTT
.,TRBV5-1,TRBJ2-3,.,CASSRVAIASTDTQYF,TGCGCCAGCAGCCGGGTAGCGATTGCTAGCACAGATACGCAGTATTTT
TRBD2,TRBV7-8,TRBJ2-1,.,CASSLGLAGPQPFF,TGTGCCAGCAGCTTGGGCCTAGCGGGGCCCCAACCGTTCTTC
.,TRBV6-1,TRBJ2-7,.,CASSENVGDYYEQYF,TGTGCCAGCAGTGAAAACGTCGGGGATTACTACGAGCAGTACTTC
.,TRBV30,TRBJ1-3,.,CAWSRTGNSGNTIYF,TGTGCCTGGAGCAGGACGGGGAACTCTGGAAACACCATATATTTT
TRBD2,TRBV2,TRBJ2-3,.,CASSGPLTSGGADTQYF,TGTGCCAGCAGTGGACCTTTGACTAGCGGGGGGGCAGATACGCAGTATTTT
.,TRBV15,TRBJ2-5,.,CATSSRERQETQYF,TGTGCCACCAGCAGCCGGGAGCGGCAAGAGACCCAGTACTTC
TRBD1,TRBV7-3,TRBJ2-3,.,CASRRGTGGDTQYF,TGTGCCAGCAGACGAGGGACAGGGGGTGATACGCAGTATTTT
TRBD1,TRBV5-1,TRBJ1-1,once,CASSPGVGTGNTEAFF,TGCGCCAGCAGCCCAGGGGTCGGGACAGGGAACACTGAAGCTTTCTTT
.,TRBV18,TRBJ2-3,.,CASSPGLASTDTQYF,TGTGCCAGCTCACCGGGGCTAGCGAGCACAGATACGCAGTATTTT
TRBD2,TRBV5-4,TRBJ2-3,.,CASSFQAGGSTDTQYF,TGTGCCAGCAGCTTTCAAGCGGGGGGGTCCACAGATACGCAGTATTTT
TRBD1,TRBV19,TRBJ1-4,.,CASSTGTGIEKLFF,TGTGCCAGTAGTACCGGGACAGGTATAGAAAAACTGTTTTTT
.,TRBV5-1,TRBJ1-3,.,CASSFLGAEAGENTIYF,TGCGCCAGCAGCTTCCTGGGGGCAGAGGCTGGAGAAAACACCATATATTTT
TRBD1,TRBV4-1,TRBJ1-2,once,CASSQDPGQGPYGYTF,TGCGCCAGCAGCCAAGATCCGGGACAGGGGCCCTATGGCTACACCTTC
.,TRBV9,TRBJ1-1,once,CASSVGGVLNTEAFF,TGTGCCAGCAGCGTAGGGGGGGTCCTGAACACTGAAGCTTTCTTT
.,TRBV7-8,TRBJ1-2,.,CASSLAGQGRGYTF,TGTGCCAGCAGCTTAGCCGGGCAGGGAAGAGGCTACACCTTC
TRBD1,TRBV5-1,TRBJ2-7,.,CASSVSGTGMGDYEQYF,TGCGCCAGCAGCGTATCCGGGACAGGCATGGGTGACTACGAGCAGTACTTC
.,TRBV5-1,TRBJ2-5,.,CASSLRGGGETQYF,TGCGCCAGCAGCTTGAGAGGGGGGGGAGAGACCCAGTACTTC
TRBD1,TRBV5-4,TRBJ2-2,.,CASSSGGQRTGGYNTGELFF,TGTGCCAGCAGCTCAGGTGGGCAGAGGACAGGGGGCTACAACACCGGGGAGCTGTTTTTT
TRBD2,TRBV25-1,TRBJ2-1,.,CASSASGGAYNEQFF,TGTGCCAGCAGTGCGAGCGGGGGGGCTTACAATGAGCAGTTCTTC
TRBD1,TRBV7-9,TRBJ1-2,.,CASSGGQRDYGYTF,TGTGCCAGCAGCGGGGGACAGAGAGATTATGGCTACACCTTC
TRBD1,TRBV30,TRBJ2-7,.,CAWAGGPYEQYF,TGTGCCTGGGCAGGGGGACCCTACGAGCAGTACTTC
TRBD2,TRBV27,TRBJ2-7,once,CASSLKLAGGYEQYF,TGTGCCAGCAGTTTAAAACTAGCGGGGGGCTACGAGCAGTACTTC
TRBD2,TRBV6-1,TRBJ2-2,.,CASRTSGGWELFF,TGTGCCAGCAGGACTAGCGGGGGGTGGGAGCTGTTTTTT
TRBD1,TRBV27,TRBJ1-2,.,CASSPGTGDLYGYTF,TGTGCCAGCAGTCCCGGGACAGGGGATTTGTATGGCTACACCTTC
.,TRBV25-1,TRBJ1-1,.,CASSQNSGVAEAFF,TGTGCCAGCAGTCAGAACTCAGGGGTCGCTGAAGCTTTCTTT
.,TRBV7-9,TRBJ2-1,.,CASRSGEGNEQFF,TGTGCCAGCAGATCAGGGGAGGGCAATGAGCAGTTCTTC
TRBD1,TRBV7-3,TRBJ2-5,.,CASSLTGTAQETQYF,TGTGCCAGCAGCTTAACAGGGACAGCCCAAGAGACCCAGTACTTC
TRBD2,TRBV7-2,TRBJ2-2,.,CASSRGSSGVPLFF,TGTGCCAGCAGCCGGGGGTCTAGCGGGGTCCCTCTGTTTTTT
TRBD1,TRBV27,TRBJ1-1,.,CASSTRTGGNTEAFF,TGTGCCAGCAGTACGAGGACAGGGGGCAACACTGAAGCTTTCTTT
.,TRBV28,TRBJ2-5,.,CASSPMGPRRPQYF,TGTGCCAGCAGTCCTATGGGCCCACGAAGGCCCCAGTACTTC
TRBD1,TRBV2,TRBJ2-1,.,CASSGAGTGIPHEQFF,TGTGCCAGCAGTGGTGCCGGGACAGGGATCCCCCATGAGCAGTTCTTC
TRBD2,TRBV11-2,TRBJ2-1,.,CASSLGAGAPQRQFF,TGTGCCAGCAGCTTAGGAGCGGGGGCCCCTCAGAGGCAGTTCTTC
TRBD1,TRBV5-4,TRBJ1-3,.,CASSFSGTGSLSGNTIYF,TGTGCCAGCAGCTTCTCCGGGACAGGGTCCCTCTCTGGAAACACCATATATTTT
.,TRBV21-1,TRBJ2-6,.,CASSNVGQVGIGANVLTF,.
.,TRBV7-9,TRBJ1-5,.,CASSYKSGQVNQPQHF,TGTGCCAGCAGTTATAAATCCGGACAAGTTAATCAGCCCCAGCATTTT
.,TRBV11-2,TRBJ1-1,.,CASSLYTGTEAFF,TGTGCCAGCAGCTTGTATACAGGCACTGAAGCTTTCTTT
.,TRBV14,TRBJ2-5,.,CASSQVFGRGPPTQYF,TGTGCCAGCAGCCAAGTCTTCGGTCGGGGTCCCCCGACCCAGTACTTC
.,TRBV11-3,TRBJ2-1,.,CASSRASVSSSYNEQFF,TGTGCCAGCAGTCGGGCTAGCGTAAGTAGCTCCTACAATGAGCAGTTCTTC